This T cell receptor (beta chain) was captured in a study of cytomegalovirus exposure and HLA in healthy donors. Study context: There were 300 to 400 genotyped donors. Of these, 81% fell in the genetic ancestry cluster associated with self-reported Caucasian donors.

Primers for the PCR totalled 60 Vbeta and 13 Jbeta. The assay was immunoSEQ multiplex PCR, and TCRdb's table has in-frame clones only and misses some. The sample holds 25,000 to 35,000 clones, 35% to 55% seen once. To note about this clone: The antigen remains undetermined.

Study-level results: A cluster of highly shared sequence variants was likely a sequencing artifact. V segments that were indistinguishable, TRBV6-2 and TRBV6-3 among them, were omitted from analysis. Most CMV-associated TCR beta chains were later found to appear HLA-restricted.

CDR3 length: 14 residues. CDR1 and CDR2 from the germline V gene are WSHSY and SAAADI. Trimming cost V 6 bases and J 4 bases, with 15 bases left between them. Material for sequencing was PBMCs. The chain combines TRBV10-2 with TRBJ1-2; a possible D gene is TRBD1 (5 bases). The TCR originated in a woman aged 50 to 60 in good health and CMV-seronegative. The CDR3: CASRSYGQIYGYTF. In DNA, the CDR3 is TGCGCCAGCAGGAGCTATGGACAAATCTATGGCTACACCTTC.